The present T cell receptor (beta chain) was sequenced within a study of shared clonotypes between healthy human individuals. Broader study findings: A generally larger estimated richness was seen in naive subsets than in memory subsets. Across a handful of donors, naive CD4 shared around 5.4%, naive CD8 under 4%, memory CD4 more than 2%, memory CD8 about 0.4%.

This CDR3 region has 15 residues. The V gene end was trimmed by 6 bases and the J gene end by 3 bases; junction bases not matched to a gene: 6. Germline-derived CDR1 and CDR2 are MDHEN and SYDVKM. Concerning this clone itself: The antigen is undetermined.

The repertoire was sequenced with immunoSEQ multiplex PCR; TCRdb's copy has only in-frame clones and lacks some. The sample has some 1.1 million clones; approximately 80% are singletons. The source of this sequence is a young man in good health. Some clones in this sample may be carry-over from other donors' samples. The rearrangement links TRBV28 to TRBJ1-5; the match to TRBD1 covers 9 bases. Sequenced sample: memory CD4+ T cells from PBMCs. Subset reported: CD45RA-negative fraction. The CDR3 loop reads CASRKQGAINQPQHF. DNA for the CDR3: TGTGCCAGCAGGAAACAGGGGGCGATCAATCAGCCCCAGCATTTT.